Detailed here is one T cell receptor (beta chain). Per the study methods: Reference gene primer amplification gave estimated nucleated cell counts. TCRdb's table, derived via immunoSEQ multiplex PCR, lists solely in-frame clones and lacks some. V, J and clone size are taken as reported in that table, and D and trimming were inferred from the DNA itself. Of approximately 240,000 clones in the sample, 85% to 90% were seen once. The sample belongs to a study of blood T cell repertoires in COVID-19. Study summary: Recovery among Cohort 3 donors was established by two negative PCRs, clearance, or symptom resolution. Sites in the United States, Italy and Spain provided acute and convalescent COVID-19 samples.

Trimming took 6 bases from V and 6 from J; bases not matched to a gene: 8. The CDR3 has 14 residues. Germline V gene data show CDR1 as SGHVS and CDR2 as FQNEAQ. Assignment of participants to cohorts was predicated upon participant-reported clinical history. Sequencing was carried out using PBMCs or T cells enriched from blood (not recorded which). The clonotype comes from a woman in her forties or fifties in a cohort exposed to, infected with or recovered from COVID-19 (not recorded which). The chain combines TRBV7-8 with TRBJ2-1; TRBD1 matches at 7 bases. The CDR3 DNA follows: TGTGCCAGCAGGGACAGGATCTCATCCAATGAGCAGTTCTTC. Translating gives CASRDRISSNEQFF. The entire variable domain, with the rest obtained from reference TRBV7-8 and TRBJ2-1, is as follows: GAGVSQSPRYKVAKRGQDVALRCDPISGHVSLFWYQQALGQGPEFLTYFQNEAQLDKSGLPSDRFFAERPEGSVSTLKIQRTQQEDSAVYLCASRDRISSNEQFFGPGTRLTVL.